These 2 T cell receptor beta chains share one sample of origin, sequenced in a study of CD8+ T cells in alopecia areata. As to treatment: oral pan-JAK inhibitor, 5-10 mg twice daily. Sequencing relied on a cDNA template that was reverse transcribed from extracted RNA. Sequenced by immunoSEQ multiplex PCR; TCRdb stores in-frame clones only, minus some. The sample has about 190,000 clones, over 55% seen once; the top ten hold approximately 1%. Here the sequenced sample was CD4+ T cells sorted from blood, taken at week 24, from a patient treated with tofacitinib. The source is a human donor with alopecia areata.

This clone was counted between two and nine times. The genes are TRBV16 and TRBJ1-5; D might be TRBD1 (6 bases). Trimming removed 6 bases from V and 7 bases from J, with 13 bases in between. Looked up from germline, CDR1 is KGHSY and CDR2 is FQNENV. The CDR3 runs 13 residues. Here the CDR3 DNA reads TGTGCCAGCAGTCGACAGGATATCCAGCCCCAGCATTTT. This gives the protein CASSRQDIQPQHF.

V gene TRBV6-5 combines with J gene TRBJ2-3; TRBD1 or TRBD2 may be the D gene (6 bases each). The germline CDR1 and CDR2 sequences are MNHEY and SVGAGI. The CDR3 loop spans 15 amino acids. Trimming stripped 1 base from V and 3 bases from J, with 11 bases between. CDR3 bases: TGTGCCAGCAGTTACTATGGGGGGCCTACAGATACGCAGTATTTT. Residues: CASSYYGGPTDTQYF.